The T cell receptor (beta chain) under discussion was sequenced for a study of blood T cell repertoires in COVID-19 (dated by TCRdb to about 2020). Background on the whole study: Samples covering the acute and convalescent phases of COVID-19 were provided by collaborators in the United States, Italy and Spain. The material from the prospective study consisted of cDNA or gDNA derived from T cells, B-cell-depleted T cells, or PBMCs. Subjects who had been exposed to COVID-19, were actively infected with it, or had recovered from it provided the deeply sampled blood TCRbeta repertoires that made up the dataset. The repertoires were made available in a free public database intended to serve as a resource for research on the immune response to SARS-CoV-2. The samples were drawn from the first 160 participants of the ongoing ImmuneRACE study and from roughly 1,300 subjects provided by 6 global collaborators. Nearly every sample came with metadata listing a de-identified subject ID, COVID-19 status, age in years and sex. Where available, HLA class I and class II types were obtained from metadata supplied by the sample provider rather than from assay-based typing.

Regarding this clone: What antigen it recognizes has not been identified. No base qualities exist here, and no much larger clone lies one base off it.

CDR1 MNHEY and CDR2 SMNVEV are derived from the germline V gene (reference sequence). Trimming at the junction amounts to 6 bases on V and 0 bases on J, and the germline ends lie 9 bases apart. There are 13 amino acids in the CDR3, from cysteine to phenylalanine inclusive. Of all the DNA, just the CDR3 is kept, 39 bases in frame from base 1. Samples from volunteer blood donors who had recovered from COVID-19 were contributed by a second Seattle source. Whole blood was collected in K2EDTA tubes by collaborating institutions according to the institutions' own protocols. For TCRbeta analysis, collaborators shipped samples as frozen whole blood, isolated PBMCs, or DNA extracted from either of those sample types. TCRbeta CDR3 regions were amplified from genomic DNA using the immunoSEQ Assay, a bias-controlled multiplex PCR. Regarding the original processing steps: The number of nucleated cells in each sample was estimated from the amplification of reference gene primers within the assay. To quantify the absolute abundance of each unique TCRbeta CDR3 rearrangement, sequence reads were collapsed and filtered. For each sample, productive Simpson clonality was calculated by taking the square root of Simpson's diversity index across productive rearrangements. TCRdb re-hosts the immuneACCESS table, in-frame sequences only. Its copies lack some clones; in the studies checked, an unresolved V gene accounts for under half of them, and the cause for the rest is not known. V and J calls and clone size are those listed in that table; D and trimming were worked out from the DNA. This sample has over 200,000 clones in its table, and 89% of those were observed once. The ten largest make up about 6% of the sample.

On the study overall, not on this receptor specifically: The quantity of clinical and demographic metadata differed by source and by participant and was supplied without curation.

The clonotype originates from a man in his fifties or sixties who had recovered from COVID-19. Source material: peripheral blood. The chain links TRBV27 with TRBJ2-7; confidence is insufficient to name the D gene. DNA sequence: TGTGCCAGCAGACAGTCCGGCTCCTACGAGCAGTACTTC. Its product reads: CASRQSGSYEQYF.